The clone carrying this TCR beta chain counts as medium-sized. The data stem from a study of control samples from healthy donors and cancer patients. Only in-frame clones appear in the TCRdb table, and some are missing; sequencing was by immunoSEQ multiplex PCR. The sample shows about 85,000 clones, roughly nine tenths of them seen only once. The V and J ends lost 6 bases and 6 bases respectively, with 18 bases between them. The length of the CDR3 is 14 residues. Germline V gives CDR1 WNHNN, CDR2 SYGVQD (reference sequence). Source material: blood. The sequence came from a man in his fifties or sixties in good health. This chain joins TRBV10-1 and TRBJ2-7, with D possibly being TRBD1 or TRBD2 (5 bases each). This chain's CDR3 is CASSDSALEGEQYF. In nucleotides, the CDR3 is TGCGCCAGCAGCGACAGTGCCCTTGAGGGCGAGCAGTACTTC.